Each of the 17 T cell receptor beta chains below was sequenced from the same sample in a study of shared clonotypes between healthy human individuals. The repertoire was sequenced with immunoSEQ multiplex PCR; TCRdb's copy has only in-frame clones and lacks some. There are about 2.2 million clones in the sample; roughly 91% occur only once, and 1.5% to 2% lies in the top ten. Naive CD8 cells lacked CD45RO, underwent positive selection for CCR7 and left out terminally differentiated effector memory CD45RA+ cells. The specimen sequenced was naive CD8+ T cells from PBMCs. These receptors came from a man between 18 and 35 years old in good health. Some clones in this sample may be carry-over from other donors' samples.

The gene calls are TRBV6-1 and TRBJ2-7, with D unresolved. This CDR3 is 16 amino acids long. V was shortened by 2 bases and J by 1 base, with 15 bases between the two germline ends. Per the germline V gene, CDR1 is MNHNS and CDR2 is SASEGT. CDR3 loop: CASSESTSRPSYEQYF. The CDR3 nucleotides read TGTGCCAGCAGTGAATCGACGTCGCGGCCATCCTACGAGCAGTACTTC.

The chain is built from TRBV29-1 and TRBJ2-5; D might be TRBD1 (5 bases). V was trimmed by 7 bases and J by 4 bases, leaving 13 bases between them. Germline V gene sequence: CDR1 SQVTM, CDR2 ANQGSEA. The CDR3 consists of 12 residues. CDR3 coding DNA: TGCAGCGAGGGGCGCGGAGCAGAGACCCAGTACTTC. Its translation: CSEGRGAETQYF. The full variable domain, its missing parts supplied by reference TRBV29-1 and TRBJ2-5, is SAVISQKPSRDICQRGTSLTIQCQVDSQVTMMFWYRQQPGQSLTLIATANQGSEATYESGFVIDKFPISRPNLTFSTLTVSNMSPEDSSIYLCSEGRGAETQYFGPGTRLLVL.

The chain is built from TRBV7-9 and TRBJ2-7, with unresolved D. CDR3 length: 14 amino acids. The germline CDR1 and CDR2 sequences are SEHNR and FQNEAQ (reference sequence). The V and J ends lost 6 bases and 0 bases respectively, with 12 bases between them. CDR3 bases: TGTGCCAGCAGGCCGACAACGAGCTCCTACGAGCAGTACTTC. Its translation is CASRPTTSSYEQYF.

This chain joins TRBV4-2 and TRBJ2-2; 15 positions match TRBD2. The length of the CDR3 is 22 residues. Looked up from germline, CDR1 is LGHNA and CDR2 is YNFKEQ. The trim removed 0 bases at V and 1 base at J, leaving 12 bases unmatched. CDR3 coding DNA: TGTGCCAGCAGCCAAGAGGGGGTATTGAGGACTAGCGGGAGGGAGAACACCGGGGAGCTGTTTTTT. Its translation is CASSQEGVLRTSGRENTGELFF.

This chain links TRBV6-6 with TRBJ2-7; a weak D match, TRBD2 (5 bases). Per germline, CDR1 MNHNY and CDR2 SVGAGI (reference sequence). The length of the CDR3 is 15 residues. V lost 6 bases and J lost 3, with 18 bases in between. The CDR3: CASSLGLVGFYEQYF. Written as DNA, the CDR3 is TGTGCCAGCAGCCTCGGACTTGTGGGTTTCTACGAGCAGTACTTC.

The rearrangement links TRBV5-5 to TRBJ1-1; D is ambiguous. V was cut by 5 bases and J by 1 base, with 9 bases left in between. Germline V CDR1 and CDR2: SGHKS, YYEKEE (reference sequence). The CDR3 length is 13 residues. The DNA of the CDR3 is TGTGCCAGCAGAGCCCCAGGGAACACTGAAGCTTTCTTT. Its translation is CASRAPGNTEAFF. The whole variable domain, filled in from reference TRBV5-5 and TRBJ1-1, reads DAGVTQSPTHLIKTRGQQVTLRCSPISGHKSVSWYQQVLGQGPQFIFQYYEKEERGRGNFPDRFSARQFPNYSSELNVNALLLGDSALYLCASRAPGNTEAFFGQGTRLTVV.

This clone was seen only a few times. CDR3 residues: CASSLGLGGEYGYTF. CDR3 coding DNA: TGTGCCAGCAGCTTAGGACTAGGGGGCGAATATGGCTACACCTTC. V gene TRBV7-9 combines with J gene TRBJ1-2, with 7 positions matching TRBD1. The CDR3 contains 15 residues. The germline V gene encodes CDR1 SEHNR and CDR2 FQNEAQ (reference sequence). The trim removed 1 base at V and 5 bases at J, leaving 7 bases unmatched.

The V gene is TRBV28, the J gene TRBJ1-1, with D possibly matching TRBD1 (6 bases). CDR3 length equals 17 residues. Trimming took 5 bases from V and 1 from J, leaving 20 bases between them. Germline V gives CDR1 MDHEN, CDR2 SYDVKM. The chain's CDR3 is CASSPYWGGGGNTEAFF. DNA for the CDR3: TGTGCCAGCAGTCCCTATTGGGGGGGCGGAGGGAACACTGAAGCTTTCTTT.

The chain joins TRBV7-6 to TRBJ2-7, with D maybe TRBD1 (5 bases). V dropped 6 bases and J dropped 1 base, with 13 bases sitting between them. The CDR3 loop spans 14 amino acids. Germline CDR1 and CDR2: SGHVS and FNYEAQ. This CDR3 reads CASSRADRSYEQYF. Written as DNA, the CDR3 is TGTGCCAGCAGTAGAGCAGACAGATCCTACGAGCAGTACTTC.

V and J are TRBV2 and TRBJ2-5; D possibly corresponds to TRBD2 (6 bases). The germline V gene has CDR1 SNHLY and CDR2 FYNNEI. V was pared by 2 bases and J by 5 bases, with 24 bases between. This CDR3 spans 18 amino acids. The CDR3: CASSERLLRDLVGETQYF. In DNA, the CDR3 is TGTGCCAGCAGTGAAAGGCTACTTCGGGACTTGGTCGGGGAGACCCAGTACTTC.

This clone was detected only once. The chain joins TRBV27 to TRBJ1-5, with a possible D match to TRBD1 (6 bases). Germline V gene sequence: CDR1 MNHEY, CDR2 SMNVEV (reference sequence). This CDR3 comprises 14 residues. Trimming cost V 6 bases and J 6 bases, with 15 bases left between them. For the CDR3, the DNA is TGTGCCAGCAGCATACAGGGTTGGGGTCAGCCCCAGCATTTT. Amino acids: CASSIQGWGQPQHF.

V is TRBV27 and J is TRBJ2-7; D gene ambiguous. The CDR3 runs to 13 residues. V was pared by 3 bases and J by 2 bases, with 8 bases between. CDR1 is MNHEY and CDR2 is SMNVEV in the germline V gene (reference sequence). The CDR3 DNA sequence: TGTGCCAGCAGTTTCGTAGGGACCTACGAGCAGTACTTC. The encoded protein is CASSFVGTYEQYF.

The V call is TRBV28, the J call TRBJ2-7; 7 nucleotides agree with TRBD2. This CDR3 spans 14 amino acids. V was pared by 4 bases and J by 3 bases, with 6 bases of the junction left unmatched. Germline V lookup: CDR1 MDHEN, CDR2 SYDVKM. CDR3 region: CASSSERGRYEQYF. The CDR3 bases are TGTGCCAGCAGTTCGGAGCGGGGACGCTACGAGCAGTACTTC.

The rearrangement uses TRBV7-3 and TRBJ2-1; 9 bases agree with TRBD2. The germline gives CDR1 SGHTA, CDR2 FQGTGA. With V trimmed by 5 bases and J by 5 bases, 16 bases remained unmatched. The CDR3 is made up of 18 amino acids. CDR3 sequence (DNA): TGTGCCAGCAGCCTAAGGGGTAGCGGGAGACTCTTCGACAATGAGCAGTTCTTC. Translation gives CASSLRGSGRLFDNEQFF.

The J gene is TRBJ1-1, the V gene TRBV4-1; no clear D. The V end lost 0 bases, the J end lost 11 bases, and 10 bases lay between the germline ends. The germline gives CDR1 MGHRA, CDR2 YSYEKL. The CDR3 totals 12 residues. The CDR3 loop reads CASSQDQEGAFF. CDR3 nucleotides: TGCGCCAGCAGCCAAGATCAGGAAGGGGCTTTCTTT.

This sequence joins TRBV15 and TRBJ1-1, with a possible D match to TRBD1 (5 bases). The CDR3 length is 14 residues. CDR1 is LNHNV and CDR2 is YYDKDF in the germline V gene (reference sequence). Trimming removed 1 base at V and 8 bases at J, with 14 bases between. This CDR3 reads CATSRVGERDEAFF. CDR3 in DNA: TGTGCCACCAGCAGAGTGGGGGAAAGGGACGAAGCTTTCTTT. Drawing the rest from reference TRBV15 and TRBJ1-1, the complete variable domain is DAMVIQNPRYQVTQFGKPVTLSCSQTLNHNVMYWYQQKSSQAPKLLFHYYDKDFNNEADTPDNFQSRRPNTSFCFLDIRSPGLGDTAMYLCATSRVGERDEAFFGQGTRLTVV.

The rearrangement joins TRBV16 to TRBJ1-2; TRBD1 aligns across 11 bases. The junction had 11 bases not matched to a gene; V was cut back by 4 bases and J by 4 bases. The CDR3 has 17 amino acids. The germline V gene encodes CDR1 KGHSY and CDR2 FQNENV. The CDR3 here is CASSPSGTGGDPYGYTF. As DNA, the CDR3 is TGTGCCAGCAGCCCGTCCGGGACAGGGGGAGACCCCTATGGCTACACCTTC.